Listed below are T cell receptor beta chains from one sample, sequenced in a study of fetal regulatory T cell absence and autoimmunity. Clones were read by immunoSEQ multiplex PCR, and TCRdb kept only the in-frame ones, dropping some. Among 95,000 or so clones listed, approximately 79% were seen once. The sequencing sample was made of pancreas tissue. These receptors all stem from a male donor with IPEX syndrome. The CDR3 runs from the conserved cysteine through the conserved F or W. Each record gives: J gene, V gene, D gene, CDR3 length, clone size, CDR3 DNA, CDR3 protein. A D gene is named only where the DNA matches it firmly. Some rows mark clone size as missing; the rest say once, few, many or name a class of expanded clone.

J gene: TRBJ2-7; V gene: TRBV27; D gene: .; CDR3 length: 15; clone size: .; CDR3 DNA: TGTGCCAGCTTAGGGCGGGGGCCACACTCCTACGAGCAGTACTTC; CDR3 protein: CASLGRGPHSYEQYF
J gene: TRBJ1-1; V gene: TRBV19; D gene: TRBD1; CDR3 length: 12; clone size: .; CDR3 DNA: TGTGCCAGTAAGGAGGGACAGTCCTCCTTACTTTTT; CDR3 protein: CASKEGQSSLLF
J gene: TRBJ2-3; V gene: TRBV4-1; D gene: .; CDR3 length: 16; clone size: .; CDR3 DNA: TGCGCCAGCAGCCGAACTTGGACTGGGGCCACAGATACGCAGTATTTT; CDR3 protein: CASSRTWTGATDTQYF
J gene: TRBJ1-6; V gene: TRBV10-2; D gene: .; CDR3 length: 13; clone size: .; CDR3 DNA: TGCGCCAGCGCTCCCCTCCCGTATTCACCCCTCCACTTT; CDR3 protein: CASAPLPYSPLHF
J gene: TRBJ2-1; V gene: TRBV6-7; D gene: TRBD2; CDR3 length: 17; clone size: .; CDR3 DNA: TGTGCCAGCAGTCGCCGTGGACTAGCGGGAGGGTACAATGAGCAGTTCTTC; CDR3 protein: CASSRRGLAGGYNEQFF
J gene: TRBJ2-7; V gene: TRBV2; D gene: TRBD2; CDR3 length: 18; clone size: once; CDR3 DNA: TGTGCCAGCAGTGTGTCGGTACTAGCGGGAGTTAAAAACTACGAGCAGTACTTC; CDR3 protein: CASSVSVLAGVKNYEQYF
J gene: TRBJ2-7; V gene: TRBV5-1; D gene: TRBD2; CDR3 length: 14; clone size: .; CDR3 DNA: TGCGCCAGCAGCTTCAGCGGGGGGTGGTACGAGCAGTACTTC; CDR3 protein: CASSFSGGWYEQYF
J gene: TRBJ1-1; V gene: TRBV29-1; D gene: .; CDR3 length: 9; clone size: .; CDR3 DNA: TGCAGCGTTGGAAGTGAAGCTTTCTTT; CDR3 protein: CSVGSEAFF
J gene: TRBJ2-3; V gene: TRBV11-3; D gene: .; CDR3 length: 14; clone size: .; CDR3 DNA: TGTGCCAGCAGCTTTCGCCTAAAAGGGGGTACGCAGTATTTT; CDR3 protein: CASSFRLKGGTQYF
J gene: TRBJ1-2; V gene: TRBV7-9; D gene: TRBD1; CDR3 length: 13; clone size: few; CDR3 DNA: TGTGCCAGCAGACGACAGGGAATGGATGGCTACACCTTC; CDR3 protein: CASRRQGMDGYTF
J gene: TRBJ2-5; V gene: TRBV10-3; D gene: TRBD1; CDR3 length: 13; clone size: few; CDR3 DNA: TGTGCCATCAGTGCCGACAGGGAAGAGACCCAGTACTTC; CDR3 protein: CAISADREETQYF
J gene: TRBJ2-4; V gene: TRBV7-2; D gene: TRBD1; CDR3 length: 15; clone size: .; CDR3 DNA: TGTGCCAGCAGCTTGAACAGGGGAGCCAAAAACATTCAGTACTTC; CDR3 protein: CASSLNRGAKNIQYF
J gene: TRBJ2-1; V gene: TRBV7-6; D gene: .; CDR3 length: 13; clone size: .; CDR3 DNA: TGTGCCAGCAGCTTAGTTGGAGGGAATGAGCAGTTCTTC; CDR3 protein: CASSLVGGNEQFF
J gene: TRBJ2-4; V gene: TRBV7-9; D gene: TRBD1; CDR3 length: 13; clone size: .; CDR3 DNA: TGTGCCAGCAGCTTAGGACAGGGAAACATTCAGTACTTC; CDR3 protein: CASSLGQGNIQYF
J gene: TRBJ1-4; V gene: TRBV27; D gene: .; CDR3 length: 15; clone size: .; CDR3 DNA: TGTGCCAGCAGTTTATCGAAGGGCGATAATGAAAAACTGTTTTTT; CDR3 protein: CASSLSKGDNEKLFF
J gene: TRBJ2-3; V gene: TRBV6-6; D gene: TRBD2; CDR3 length: 15; clone size: .; CDR3 DNA: TGTGCCAGCAGTCAGACTAGCGGGGGCACAGATACGCAGTATTTT; CDR3 protein: CASSQTSGGTDTQYF
J gene: TRBJ1-1; V gene: TRBV5-6; D gene: .; CDR3 length: 12; clone size: few; CDR3 DNA: TGTGCCAGCAGCTCTATGGCCAGGGCTGCTTTCTTT; CDR3 protein: CASSSMARAAFF
J gene: TRBJ1-1; V gene: TRBV7-6; D gene: TRBD1; CDR3 length: 14; clone size: .; CDR3 DNA: TGTGCCAGCAGCTCAGGGGGCATGAACACTGAAGCTTTCTTT; CDR3 protein: CASSSGGMNTEAFF
J gene: TRBJ2-7; V gene: TRBV9; D gene: .; CDR3 length: 15; clone size: .; CDR3 DNA: TGTGCCAGCAGCCCTTACTACGGGAACTCCTACGAGCAGTACTTC; CDR3 protein: CASSPYYGNSYEQYF
J gene: TRBJ1-1; V gene: TRBV30; D gene: .; CDR3 length: 13; clone size: .; CDR3 DNA: TGTGCCTGGAGTTGGCAGGGAAACACTGAAGCTTTCTTT; CDR3 protein: CAWSWQGNTEAFF
J gene: TRBJ2-3; V gene: TRBV5-8; D gene: .; CDR3 length: 16; clone size: .; CDR3 DNA: TGTGCCAGCAGCTTAAGGGGTGGAGGGGGCGCAGATACGCAGTATTTT; CDR3 protein: CASSLRGGGGADTQYF
J gene: TRBJ1-2; V gene: TRBV4-3; D gene: TRBD1; CDR3 length: 16; clone size: .; CDR3 DNA: TGCGCCAGCAGCCAAGGAAGGAGGGACAGGGGGGAAGGCTACACCTTC; CDR3 protein: CASSQGRRDRGEGYTF
J gene: TRBJ1-3; V gene: TRBV5-1; D gene: .; CDR3 length: 14; clone size: .; CDR3 DNA: TGCGCCAGCAGCTTGGACAACTCTGGAAACACCATATATTTT; CDR3 protein: CASSLDNSGNTIYF
J gene: TRBJ2-7; V gene: TRBV7-2; D gene: TRBD2; CDR3 length: 15; clone size: .; CDR3 DNA: TGTGCCAGCAGCTCCCCGGGACTAGACCAGCTGGAGCAGTACTTC; CDR3 protein: CASSSPGLDQLEQYF
J gene: TRBJ1-1; V gene: TRBV21-1; D gene: .; CDR3 length: 12; clone size: .; CDR3 DNA: TGTGCCAGCACCAAAAGTGGAATTACGGCTTTCTTT; CDR3 protein: CASTKSGITAFF
J gene: TRBJ2-2; V gene: TRBV27; D gene: TRBD1; CDR3 length: 13; clone size: .; CDR3 DNA: TGTGCCAGCAGTTGGACAGGCACCGGGGAGCTGTTTTTT; CDR3 protein: CASSWTGTGELFF
J gene: TRBJ2-7; V gene: TRBV11-3; D gene: TRBD2; CDR3 length: 15; clone size: .; CDR3 DNA: TGTGCCAGCAGCTTAGTATTCGGGAGGATCTACGAGCAGTACTTC; CDR3 protein: CASSLVFGRIYEQYF
J gene: TRBJ2-1; V gene: TRBV30; D gene: TRBD2; CDR3 length: 14; clone size: once; CDR3 DNA: TGTGCCTGGAGTTGGACTAGCGGGGACAATGAGCAGTTCTTC; CDR3 protein: CAWSWTSGDNEQFF
J gene: TRBJ2-1; V gene: TRBV7-9; D gene: .; CDR3 length: 19; clone size: .; CDR3 DNA: TGTGCCAGCAGCTACGGCGCAGCTCCCTCATTCCTCTCCTACAATGAGCAGTTCTTC; CDR3 protein: CASSYGAAPSFLSYNEQFF
J gene: TRBJ2-2; V gene: TRBV6-5; D gene: TRBD2; CDR3 length: 14; clone size: .; CDR3 DNA: TGTGCCAGCAGTCAAGCGGGGGGGCCCGGGGAGCTGTTTTTT; CDR3 protein: CASSQAGGPGELFF
J gene: TRBJ2-3; V gene: TRBV21-1; D gene: .; CDR3 length: 12; clone size: .; CDR3 DNA: TGTGCCAGCAGCAAATGGGGAGATACGCAGTATTTT; CDR3 protein: CASSKWGDTQYF
J gene: TRBJ2-1; V gene: TRBV20-1; D gene: .; CDR3 length: 11; clone size: .; CDR3 DNA: TGCAGTGCTAGTCCCCGCAATGAGCAGTTCTTC; CDR3 protein: CSASPRNEQFF
J gene: TRBJ1-2; V gene: TRBV6-5; D gene: .; CDR3 length: 13; clone size: .; CDR3 DNA: TGTGCCAGCAGCCTTGAGGAGGGGGAGGGCTACACCTTC; CDR3 protein: CASSLEEGEGYTF
J gene: TRBJ1-2; V gene: TRBV27; D gene: TRBD1; CDR3 length: 15; clone size: .; CDR3 DNA: TGTGCCAGCAGTTTATCTGTCCAGGGGGCGTATGGCTACACCTTC; CDR3 protein: CASSLSVQGAYGYTF
J gene: TRBJ1-2; V gene: TRBV30; D gene: .; CDR3 length: 13; clone size: .; CDR3 DNA: TGTGCCTGGAGGTTGACAGCCAACTATGGCTACACCTTC; CDR3 protein: CAWRLTANYGYTF
J gene: TRBJ2-1; V gene: TRBV5-1; D gene: TRBD1; CDR3 length: 14; clone size: .; CDR3 DNA: TGCGCCAGCAGCCCAGGGGGCTCCTACAATGAGCAGTTCTTC; CDR3 protein: CASSPGGSYNEQFF
J gene: TRBJ2-1; V gene: TRBV4-1; D gene: TRBD2; CDR3 length: 17; clone size: once; CDR3 DNA: TGCGCCAGCAGCCAAGATATACTAGCGGGGGCCGGCGATGAGCAGTTCTTC; CDR3 protein: CASSQDILAGAGDEQFF
J gene: TRBJ2-7; V gene: TRBV6-6; D gene: .; CDR3 length: 15; clone size: .; CDR3 DNA: TGTGCCAGCAGTTACTCAGTAGCGTCATCGGCTAGGCAGTACTTC; CDR3 protein: CASSYSVASSARQYF
J gene: TRBJ1-2; V gene: TRBV5-6; D gene: .; CDR3 length: 12; clone size: .; CDR3 DNA: TGTGCCAGCAGACAGGGTAACTATGGCTACACCTTC; CDR3 protein: CASRQGNYGYTF
J gene: TRBJ2-7; V gene: TRBV5-6; D gene: TRBD1; CDR3 length: 17; clone size: .; CDR3 DNA: TGTGCCAGCAGCTTGGTGTTTTCAGGGGGCGGCCTCTACGAGCAGTACTTC; CDR3 protein: CASSLVFSGGGLYEQYF
J gene: TRBJ1-4; V gene: TRBV7-2; D gene: TRBD1; CDR3 length: 15; clone size: once; CDR3 DNA: TGTGCCAGCAGCTTAAGTCCAGGGGGACATGAAAAACTGTTTTTT; CDR3 protein: CASSLSPGGHEKLFF